The rows below give T cell receptor beta chains drawn from one sample of a study of Tregs in tolerant kidney transplant recipients. This table comes from immunoSEQ multiplex PCR, and its TCRdb copy is limited to in-frame clones, with some not included. The table records roughly 49,000 clones, about 90% of them present only once. Specimen: Tregs from blood. The receptors stem from a human donor in good health. Both conserved end residues are part of each CDR3. Fields, in order: D gene, V gene, clone size, J gene, CDR3 protein, CDR3 DNA. D genes are given only for firm matches. Clone size is given for some rows only: seen once, a few or many times, or a class if the clone is expanded.

D gene: TRBD1; V gene: TRBV9; clone size: -; J gene: TRBJ1-4; CDR3 protein: CASSATDRPEKLFF; CDR3 DNA: TGTGCCAGCAGCGCCACGGACAGGCCAGAAAAACTGTTTTTT
D gene: TRBD1; V gene: TRBV4-1; clone size: -; J gene: TRBJ2-1; CDR3 protein: CASSQGQGTLYNEQFF; CDR3 DNA: TGCGCCAGCAGTCAAGGACAGGGAACCTTATACAATGAGCAGTTCTTC
D gene: TRBD1; V gene: TRBV7-2; clone size: -; J gene: TRBJ2-4; CDR3 protein: CASSATPGQMAKNIQYF; CDR3 DNA: TGTGCCAGCAGCGCCACTCCGGGACAGATGGCCAAAAACATTCAGTACTTC
D gene: TRBD1; V gene: TRBV5-8; clone size: -; J gene: TRBJ2-2; CDR3 protein: CASSPLRTGLITGELFF; CDR3 DNA: TGTGCCAGCAGCCCATTACGGACAGGGTTGATCACCGGGGAGCTGTTTTTT
D gene: TRBD1; V gene: TRBV7-9; clone size: -; J gene: TRBJ2-7; CDR3 protein: CASSPRDRLYEQYF; CDR3 DNA: TGTGCCAGCAGCCCGAGGGACAGACTCTACGAGCAGTACTTC
D gene: TRBD2; V gene: TRBV13; clone size: -; J gene: TRBJ2-7; CDR3 protein: CASSLGTSGAGEQYF; CDR3 DNA: TGTGCCAGCAGCTTAGGGACTAGCGGGGCGGGCGAGCAGTACTTC
D gene: -; V gene: TRBV10-3; clone size: -; J gene: TRBJ2-7; CDR3 protein: CATGTGLYEQYF; CDR3 DNA: TGTGCCACCGGAACGGGACTCTACGAGCAGTACTTC
D gene: TRBD1; V gene: TRBV19; clone size: -; J gene: TRBJ2-7; CDR3 protein: CASSRRTGTYKQYF; CDR3 DNA: TGTGCCAGTAGTAGGAGGACAGGGACCTACAAGCAGTACTTC
D gene: TRBD2; V gene: TRBV7-6; clone size: -; J gene: TRBJ2-3; CDR3 protein: CASSLRTRGDTQYF; CDR3 DNA: TGTGCCAGCAGCCTCCGGACTAGGGGAGATACGCAGTATTTT
D gene: -; V gene: TRBV6-4; clone size: -; J gene: TRBJ2-2; CDR3 protein: CASSEVGNTGELFF; CDR3 DNA: TGTGCCAGCAGTGAGGTTGGGAACACCGGGGAGCTGTTTTTT
D gene: TRBD1; V gene: TRBV6-1; clone size: -; J gene: TRBJ1-5; CDR3 protein: CASLTGAGSQPQHF; CDR3 DNA: TGTGCCAGCTTGACAGGGGCAGGGAGTCAGCCCCAGCATTTT
D gene: TRBD2; V gene: TRBV2; clone size: -; J gene: TRBJ2-7; CDR3 protein: CASSEAPGLVSYEQYF; CDR3 DNA: TGTGCCAGCAGTGAAGCGCCAGGACTAGTCTCCTACGAGCAGTACTTC
D gene: TRBD1; V gene: TRBV9; clone size: -; J gene: TRBJ1-1; CDR3 protein: CASSATGFTEAFF; CDR3 DNA: TGTGCCAGCAGCGCGACAGGGTTCACTGAAGCTTTCTTT
D gene: -; V gene: TRBV27; clone size: -; J gene: TRBJ1-4; CDR3 protein: CASSTAFREGNEKLFF; CDR3 DNA: TGTGCCAGCAGTACAGCCTTCAGGGAGGGTAATGAAAAACTGTTTTTT
D gene: TRBD1; V gene: TRBV11-2; clone size: -; J gene: TRBJ2-7; CDR3 protein: CASSLGTGRNEQYF; CDR3 DNA: TGTGCCAGCAGCCTAGGGACAGGGCGCAACGAGCAGTACTTC
D gene: -; V gene: TRBV18; clone size: -; J gene: TRBJ1-1; CDR3 protein: CASSPGRTTEAFF; CDR3 DNA: TGTGCCAGCTCACCCGGACGGACCACTGAAGCTTTCTTT
D gene: -; V gene: TRBV5-4; clone size: -; J gene: TRBJ2-3; CDR3 protein: CASSNKVGRVSADTQYF; CDR3 DNA: TGTGCCAGCAGCAATAAAGTCGGGCGGGTGTCGGCAGATACGCAGTATTTT
D gene: TRBD1; V gene: TRBV2; clone size: once; J gene: TRBJ2-5; CDR3 protein: CASSAGTGRYF; CDR3 DNA: TGTGCCAGCAGCGCCGGGACAGGCCGGTACTTC
D gene: -; V gene: TRBV27; clone size: once; J gene: TRBJ1-5; CDR3 protein: CASSFGRGRPQHF; CDR3 DNA: TGTGCCAGCAGTTTTGGCAGGGGTAGGCCCCAGCATTTT
D gene: TRBD2; V gene: TRBV10-3; clone size: -; J gene: TRBJ2-3; CDR3 protein: CAIGLAGAITDTQYF; CDR3 DNA: TGTGCCATCGGACTAGCGGGGGCCATCACAGATACGCAGTATTTT
D gene: -; V gene: TRBV5-1; clone size: -; J gene: TRBJ1-6; CDR3 protein: CASSFDRLYSPLHF; CDR3 DNA: TGCGCCAGCAGCTTTGACAGGCTCTATTCACCCCTCCACTTT
D gene: -; V gene: TRBV6-5; clone size: -; J gene: TRBJ1-2; CDR3 protein: CASTPGGYGYTF; CDR3 DNA: TGTGCCAGCACCCCTGGGGGATATGGCTACACCTTC
D gene: TRBD1; V gene: TRBV19; clone size: -; J gene: TRBJ1-1; CDR3 protein: CASSIPSRTGSTEAFF; CDR3 DNA: TGTGCCAGTAGTATCCCATCTAGGACAGGGAGCACTGAAGCTTTCTTT
D gene: -; V gene: TRBV28; clone size: -; J gene: TRBJ2-7; CDR3 protein: CASSFQGRSSYEQYF; CDR3 DNA: TGTGCCAGCAGTTTTCAGGGAAGGAGCTCCTACGAGCAGTACTTC
D gene: -; V gene: TRBV21-1; clone size: -; J gene: TRBJ2-7; CDR3 protein: CASSTGCGEQYF; CDR3 DNA: TGTGCCAGCAGCACAGGGTGTGGGGAGCAGTACTTC
D gene: -; V gene: TRBV19; clone size: -; J gene: TRBJ1-2; CDR3 protein: CASSMWYGYTF; CDR3 DNA: TGTGCCAGTAGTATGTGGTATGGCTACACCTTC
D gene: TRBD1; V gene: TRBV2; clone size: -; J gene: TRBJ1-1; CDR3 protein: CASIPTGRGKNTEAFF; CDR3 DNA: TGTGCCAGCATTCCCACGGGCAGGGGGAAAAACACTGAAGCTTTCTTT
D gene: -; V gene: TRBV4-1; clone size: once; J gene: TRBJ1-2; CDR3 protein: CASSQDRSRWAAGYTF; CDR3 DNA: TGCGCCAGCAGCCAAGACCGGTCGAGGTGGGCTGCCGGCTACACCTTC
D gene: TRBD1; V gene: TRBV30; clone size: -; J gene: TRBJ2-5; CDR3 protein: CAWSVTGGVETQYF; CDR3 DNA: TGTGCCTGGAGTGTGACAGGGGGCGTCGAGACCCAGTACTTC
D gene: -; V gene: TRBV27; clone size: -; J gene: TRBJ1-2; CDR3 protein: CASSLKGGAYGYTF; CDR3 DNA: TGTGCCAGCAGTTTAAAAGGAGGCGCCTATGGCTACACCTTC
D gene: -; V gene: TRBV7-8; clone size: -; J gene: TRBJ2-1; CDR3 protein: CASSLLEGSYNEQFF; CDR3 DNA: TGTGCCAGCAGCTTACTGGAAGGCTCCTACAATGAGCAGTTCTTC
D gene: TRBD2; V gene: TRBV15; clone size: -; J gene: TRBJ2-5; CDR3 protein: CATSRLAGGPAETQYF; CDR3 DNA: TGTGCCACCAGCAGGTTAGCGGGGGGGCCTGCAGAGACCCAGTACTTC
D gene: -; V gene: TRBV9; clone size: -; J gene: TRBJ2-1; CDR3 protein: CASSPVGFSPINEQFF; CDR3 DNA: TGTGCCAGCAGCCCCGTAGGGTTTAGCCCCATCAATGAGCAGTTCTTC
D gene: TRBD2; V gene: TRBV7-3; clone size: -; J gene: TRBJ2-1; CDR3 protein: CASSPSSGGNYNEQFF; CDR3 DNA: TGTGCCAGCAGCCCCTCTAGCGGGGGAAACTACAATGAGCAGTTCTTC
D gene: -; V gene: TRBV7-9; clone size: -; J gene: TRBJ2-7; CDR3 protein: CASSIGPSSSEQYF; CDR3 DNA: TGTGCCAGCAGCATTGGACCCTCTAGCAGCGAGCAGTACTTC
D gene: -; V gene: TRBV6-1; clone size: -; J gene: TRBJ1-1; CDR3 protein: CASSDLWAGEAFF; CDR3 DNA: TGTGCCAGCAGCGACTTGTGGGCAGGTGAAGCTTTCTTT
D gene: -; V gene: TRBV10-3; clone size: -; J gene: TRBJ1-2; CDR3 protein: CAISAQGLPGYTF; CDR3 DNA: TGTGCCATCAGTGCCCAGGGACTTCCTGGCTACACCTTC
D gene: -; V gene: TRBV7-2; clone size: -; J gene: TRBJ1-2; CDR3 protein: CASSQDIYYGYTF; CDR3 DNA: TGTGCCAGCAGCCAGGACATTTACTATGGCTACACCTTC
D gene: -; V gene: TRBV2; clone size: once; J gene: TRBJ1-5; CDR3 protein: CASRWDTVSNQPQHF; CDR3 DNA: TGTGCCAGCCGCTGGGACACCGTTAGCAATCAGCCCCAGCATTTT
D gene: TRBD1; V gene: TRBV5-4; clone size: -; J gene: TRBJ1-2; CDR3 protein: CASSPPRGTGEGYGYTF; CDR3 DNA: TGTGCCAGCAGCCCTCCCCGCGGGACAGGGGAGGGGTATGGCTACACCTTC
D gene: TRBD1; V gene: TRBV29-1; clone size: -; J gene: TRBJ1-3; CDR3 protein: CSVRQGSGNTIYF; CDR3 DNA: TGCAGCGTCAGACAGGGGAGTGGAAACACCATATATTTT
D gene: TRBD2; V gene: TRBV11-2; clone size: -; J gene: TRBJ2-1; CDR3 protein: CASSTLSGRVYNEQFF; CDR3 DNA: TGTGCCAGCAGCACCCTATCCGGGAGGGTTTACAATGAGCAGTTCTTC
D gene: -; V gene: TRBV6-1; clone size: -; J gene: TRBJ1-3; CDR3 protein: CASRLLSGNTIYF; CDR3 DNA: TGTGCCAGTCGCTTACTCTCTGGAAACACCATATATTTT
D gene: TRBD1; V gene: TRBV5-1; clone size: -; J gene: TRBJ2-2; CDR3 protein: CASRRQGQLFF; CDR3 DNA: TGCGCCAGCAGGAGACAGGGGCAGCTGTTTTTT
D gene: -; V gene: TRBV10-3; clone size: -; J gene: TRBJ1-2; CDR3 protein: CAIKQGFYGYTF; CDR3 DNA: TGTGCCATTAAACAGGGCTTCTATGGCTACACCTTC
D gene: -; V gene: TRBV7-9; clone size: -; J gene: TRBJ1-4; CDR3 protein: CASSSKDGFNEKLFF; CDR3 DNA: TGTGCCAGCAGCTCGAAGGACGGGTTTAATGAAAAACTGTTTTTT
D gene: -; V gene: TRBV7-2; clone size: once; J gene: TRBJ2-3; CDR3 protein: CASSLASGTDTQYF; CDR3 DNA: TGTGCCAGCAGCTTAGCTAGCGGCACAGATACGCAGTATTTT
D gene: TRBD2; V gene: TRBV4-1; clone size: -; J gene: TRBJ2-2; CDR3 protein: CASSPSGLELAGELFF; CDR3 DNA: TGCGCCAGCAGCCCCTCGGGACTAGAGTTGGCCGGGGAGCTGTTTTTT
D gene: TRBD1; V gene: TRBV29-1; clone size: -; J gene: TRBJ1-2; CDR3 protein: CSVDRQGANYGYTF; CDR3 DNA: TGCAGCGTTGATAGGCAGGGGGCTAACTATGGCTACACCTTC
D gene: TRBD1; V gene: TRBV27; clone size: -; J gene: TRBJ2-1; CDR3 protein: CASSPGTGMVNNEQFF; CDR3 DNA: TGTGCCAGCAGTCCCGGGACAGGGATGGTCAACAATGAGCAGTTCTTC
D gene: -; V gene: TRBV5-1; clone size: -; J gene: TRBJ1-4; CDR3 protein: CASRRAPDNEKLFF; CDR3 DNA: TGCGCCAGCAGGAGGGCCCCAGATAATGAAAAACTGTTTTTT
D gene: -; V gene: TRBV29-1; clone size: -; J gene: TRBJ1-1; CDR3 protein: CSVTARSMNTEAFF; CDR3 DNA: TGCAGCGTGACCGCCAGGAGCATGAATACTGAAGCTTTCTTT
D gene: -; V gene: TRBV5-1; clone size: -; J gene: TRBJ2-7; CDR3 protein: CASSLNRAYEQYF; CDR3 DNA: TGCGCCAGCAGCTTGAACAGAGCCTACGAGCAGTACTTC
D gene: -; V gene: TRBV7-6; clone size: few; J gene: TRBJ1-1; CDR3 protein: CASSPHRRSEGAFF; CDR3 DNA: TGTGCCAGCAGCCCACACAGGCGTTCGGAGGGAGCTTTCTTT
D gene: TRBD1; V gene: TRBV10-2; clone size: -; J gene: TRBJ1-2; CDR3 protein: CAINRDRGRRGNYGYTF; CDR3 DNA: TGCGCCATCAACCGGGACAGGGGGCGTAGGGGCAACTATGGCTACACCTTC
D gene: TRBD1; V gene: TRBV11-1; clone size: -; J gene: TRBJ1-6; CDR3 protein: CASRWDRADNSPLHF; CDR3 DNA: TGTGCCAGCAGATGGGACAGAGCAGATAATTCACCCCTCCACTTT
D gene: -; V gene: TRBV2; clone size: -; J gene: TRBJ1-2; CDR3 protein: CASTLSRVNYGYTF; CDR3 DNA: TGTGCCAGCACCCTCTCGAGAGTTAACTATGGCTACACCTTC
D gene: -; V gene: TRBV5-1; clone size: once; J gene: TRBJ2-7; CDR3 protein: CASSETGTRVREQYF; CDR3 DNA: TGCGCCAGCAGCGAAACCGGGACAAGGGTGAGGGAGCAGTACTTC
D gene: TRBD2; V gene: TRBV29-1; clone size: -; J gene: TRBJ2-1; CDR3 protein: CSSRTSGSIDEQFF; CDR3 DNA: TGCAGCTCCAGGACTAGCGGGAGTATCGATGAGCAGTTCTTC